This T cell receptor beta chain derives from a study of blood T cell repertoires in COVID-19. Overall study: COVID-19 samples collected from the United States, Italy and Spain covered acute and convalescent phases. The cDNA or gDNA used as material had been derived from T cells, B-cell-depleted T cells, or PBMCs.

Clones were read by immunoSEQ multiplex PCR, and TCRdb kept only the in-frame ones, dropping some. This table has 250,000 to 300,000 clones, roughly nine tenths appearing once. Germline V gene sequence: CDR1 MNHEY, CDR2 SVGAGI. The V and J ends lost 8 bases and 7 bases, in that order; junction bases with no gene match: 16. The CDR3 is 15 residues long. This chain uses TRBV6-5 with TRBJ2-7, with 8 bases fitting TRBD1. This clonotype originated in a woman aged 25 to 39 with COVID-19, enrolled during active disease. Sequenced material: peripheral blood. The CDR3 DNA follows: TGTGCCAGCCGATATACCGGGACAGGTGCAAAAGAGCAGTACTTC. Its translation is CASRYTGTGAKEQYF.